The 5 T cell receptor beta chains listed next were all sequenced from one sample in a study of blood T cell repertoires in COVID-19. The repertoire was sequenced with immunoSEQ multiplex PCR; TCRdb's copy has only in-frame clones and lacks some. Of around 150,000 clones detected, around nine tenths appear once; the ten largest clones hold 9% to 12%. Sequenced material: peripheral blood. These receptors were collected from a woman in her 70s with COVID-19, enrolled during active disease.

This clone has a single count. The chain recombines TRBV28 with TRBJ2-7; perhaps TRBD1 as D (6 bases). From germline, CDR1 is MDHEN and CDR2 SYDVKM. V lost 6 bases to trimming and J lost 5 bases, with 20 bases between them. This CDR3 is built from 15 residues. The CDR3 here is CASSPPRGQLNEQYF. For the CDR3, the DNA is TGTGCCAGCAGCCCCCCCCGGGGACAATTAAACGAGCAGTACTTC.

The chain has TRBV2 and TRBJ1-4; TRBD1 aligns across 8 bases. V lost 7 bases and J lost 6; bases outside the gene matches: 1. Germline V CDR1 and CDR2: SNHLY, FYNNEI. CDR3 length: 12 amino acids. The chain's CDR3 is CASNRGDEKLFF. CDR3 DNA sequence: TGTGCCAGCAACAGGGGGGATGAAAAACTGTTTTTT.

The V gene is TRBV6-6, the J gene TRBJ1-6, with D uncertain. The CDR3 length is 13 residues. CDR1 MNHNY and CDR2 SVGAGI come from the germline V gene (reference sequence). The V and J ends lost 7 bases and 0 bases respectively, with 4 bases between them. In DNA form, the CDR3 reads TGTGCCAGCACGGGCTCCTATAATTCACCCCTCCACTTT. Protein sequence: CASTGSYNSPLHF.

The chain combines TRBV28 with TRBJ1-5; the D gene is possibly TRBD1 (6 bases). Trimming shortened V by 8 bases and J by 6 bases, and 14 bases separated the two germline ends. CDR1 and CDR2 (germline): MDHEN, SYDVKM. There are 13 residues in the CDR3. Here the CDR3 reads CASWGRRGQPQHF. Here the CDR3 DNA reads TGTGCCAGCTGGGGGCGTCGTGGTCAGCCCCAGCATTTT.

The V gene is TRBV19, the J gene TRBJ2-3; TRBD1 is a possible D gene (5 bases). Trimming left V 7 bases short and J 1 base short, with 12 bases between. The CDR3 spans 14 residues. CDR1 and CDR2 from the germline V gene are LNHDA and SQIVND (reference sequence). CDR3 in DNA: TGTGCCAGTACAAGGGTAGGGGGCACAGATACGCAGTATTTT. Its protein is CASTRVGGTDTQYF.